The rows below give T cell receptor beta chains drawn from one sample of a study of blood T cell repertoires in COVID-19. The table came from immunoSEQ multiplex PCR; TCRdb's copy has only in-frame clones and leaves some out. The sample records roughly 200,000 clones, around 82% being singletons. Input material: peripheral blood. The origin of the receptors is a middle-aged man with active or convalescent COVID-19. Both conserved end residues are part of each CDR3. D genes are given only for firm matches. A clone size is listed for some rows: how often the clone was seen (once, few, many), or a class if it is expanded.

cdr3_aa | cdr3_nt | j_call | clone_size | d_call | v_call
CASTSGQGAYTEAFF | TGTGCCAGTACCTCGGGACAGGGGGCTTACACTGAAGCTTTCTTT | TRBJ1-1 | . | TRBD1 | TRBV19
CASSQDSRVSYNEQFF | TGTGCCAGCAGCCAAGATTCCCGGGTTTCCTACAATGAGCAGTTCTTC | TRBJ2-1 | once | . | TRBV4-2
CASSDLAGVTEAFF | TGTGCCAGTAGTGATCTCGCCGGTGTTACTGAAGCTTTCTTT | TRBJ1-1 | . | . | TRBV19
CASSPRARGEETQYF | TGTGCCAGCAGCCCTAGGGCCAGGGGTGAAGAGACCCAGTACTTC | TRBJ2-5 | few | . | TRBV9
CASSSGAISGNTIYF | TGTGCCAGTAGTTCGGGAGCCATCTCTGGAAACACCATATATTTT | TRBJ1-3 | . | . | TRBV19
CASNVAGGPNTGELFF | TGTGCCAGTAATGTAGCGGGGGGCCCGAACACCGGGGAGCTGTTTTTT | TRBJ2-2 | . | TRBD2 | TRBV19
CASSLAGYWGTEAFF | TGTGCCAGCAGCTTAGCAGGGTATTGGGGCACTGAAGCTTTCTTT | TRBJ1-1 | . | . | TRBV11-2
CASSQGQADYGYTF | TGCGCCAGCAGCCAAGGGCAGGCAGACTATGGCTACACCTTC | TRBJ1-2 | . | . | TRBV4-3
CASSLRQGQGPEAFF | TGTGCCAGCAGTTTACGACAAGGACAGGGGCCTGAAGCTTTCTTT | TRBJ1-1 | . | TRBD1 | TRBV28
CASSKGRVDLCTEAFF | TGTGCCAGCAGCAAAGGCAGGGTCGATTTATGCACTGAAGCTTTCTTT | TRBJ1-1 | . | . | TRBV21-1
CASSSGQGIVSQYEQYF | TGTGCCAGCAGCTCGGGACAGGGGATAGTCAGTCAGTACGAGCAGTACTTC | TRBJ2-7 | . | TRBD1 | TRBV7-2
CASSTGLAGGRDTQYF | TGTGCCAGCAGCACCGGACTAGCGGGAGGGCGGGATACGCAGTATTTT | TRBJ2-3 | . | TRBD2 | TRBV7-6
CASSFIRGLQPQHF | TGTGCCAGCAGTTTCATAAGGGGGCTACAGCCCCAGCATTTT | TRBJ1-5 | . | TRBD1 | TRBV28
CASSIIAGVIDNEQFF | TGTGCCAGTAGTATCATCGCGGGAGTGATCGACAATGAGCAGTTCTTC | TRBJ2-1 | . | TRBD2 | TRBV19
CASSLSGGVETQYF | TGTGCCAGCAGCTTAAGTGGGGGCGTCGAGACCCAGTACTTC | TRBJ2-5 | few | . | TRBV7-2
CASSATRDGNTIYF | TGTGCCAGCAGCGCGACCAGGGATGGAAACACCATATATTTT | TRBJ1-3 | few | . | TRBV11-2
CASSLGGVRTDTQYF | TGTGCCAGCAGCTTGGGGGGGGTAAGGACAGATACGCAGTATTTT | TRBJ2-3 | few | . | TRBV5-4
CASSSNLGGLENSPLHF | TGTGCCAGCAGCTCAAACCTGGGGGGGCTAGAGAATTCACCCCTCCACTTT | TRBJ1-6 | . | . | TRBV5-5
CASSPSGGFGEQFF | TGTGCCAGCAGTCCTAGCGGGGGGTTTGGTGAGCAGTTCTTC | TRBJ2-1 | . | TRBD2 | TRBV7-9
CASSWDTSSYNSPLHF | TGTGCCAGCAGCTGGGACACGAGCTCCTATAATTCACCCCTCCACTTT | TRBJ1-6 | . | . | TRBV2
CASSELAGGGGNQPQHF | TGTGCCAGCAGTGAACTGGCAGGGGGCGGCGGCAATCAGCCCCAGCATTTT | TRBJ1-5 | . | TRBD1 | TRBV2
CASSRDREFGYGYTF | TGTGCCAGCAGCCGGGACAGGGAGTTTGGCTATGGCTACACCTTC | TRBJ1-2 | . | TRBD1 | TRBV9
CASSLDGDEQFF | TGTGCCAGCAGCTTAGACGGGGATGAGCAGTTCTTC | TRBJ2-1 | . | . | TRBV11-3
CASSQWDIDGYTF | TGTGCCAGCAGCCAGTGGGACATTGATGGCTACACCTTC | TRBJ1-2 | . | . | TRBV3-1/TRBV3-2
CASSLDLTGALGQPQHF | TGTGCCAGCAGCTTGGACCTTACGGGTGCTCTTGGTCAGCCCCAGCATTTT | TRBJ1-5 | . | . | TRBV5-5
CASSPPGLAAGEQFF | TGTGCCAGCTCACCACCGGGACTAGCAGCCGGTGAGCAGTTCTTC | TRBJ2-1 | . | TRBD2 | TRBV18
CASRTGQSYEQYF | TGTGCCAGCAGGACGGGACAGAGCTACGAGCAGTACTTC | TRBJ2-7 | . | TRBD1 | TRBV7-2
CASSFRSGGAFSADTQYF | TGTGCCAGCAGCTTTAGGAGCGGGGGGGCGTTTTCTGCAGATACGCAGTATTTT | TRBJ2-3 | . | TRBD2 | TRBV5-6
CSVTTGKETQYF | TGCAGCGTAACAACAGGGAAAGAGACCCAGTACTTC | TRBJ2-5 | once | . | TRBV29-1
CASSPQGTDTQYF | TGTGCCAGCAGCCCGCAGGGCACAGATACGCAGTATTTT | TRBJ2-3 | . | . | TRBV7-3
CASSRGAGGTDTQYF | TGCGCCAGCAGCCGAGGGGCGGGGGGCACAGATACGCAGTATTTT | TRBJ2-3 | . | TRBD2 | TRBV4-3
CASSSQGRKFF | TGTGCCAGCAGCTCGCAGGGTCGGAAGTTCTTC | TRBJ2-1 | . | . | TRBV7-2
CSVLDGPGEYEQYF | TGCAGCGTGCTGGACGGGCCCGGGGAATACGAGCAGTACTTC | TRBJ2-7 | . | . | TRBV29-1
CATKQPFFNSPLHF | TGTGCCACCAAGCAACCCTTTTTTAATTCACCCCTCCACTTT | TRBJ1-6 | . | . | TRBV24-1
CASSLSGREAGYTF | TGTGCCAGCAGTTTATCTGGCAGGGAGGCTGGCTACACCTTC | TRBJ1-2 | many | . | TRBV27
CASSKKESSGAGSTF | TGTGCCAGCAGCAAAAAAGAATCGTCAGGGGCTGGTAGCACCTTC | TRBJ1-2 | . | . | TRBV21-1
CAISGQGLMNTEAFF | TGTGCCATCAGTGGACAGGGGCTAATGAACACTGAAGCTTTCTTT | TRBJ1-1 | . | TRBD1 | TRBV10-3
CASSPNLGQGADTQYF | TGTGCCAGCTCACCCAACTTGGGACAGGGGGCAGATACGCAGTATTTT | TRBJ2-3 | . | TRBD1 | TRBV18
CASSGSQTGSYGYTF | TGTGCCAGCAGTGGAAGCCAAACCGGGTCCTATGGCTACACCTTC | TRBJ1-2 | . | . | TRBV2
CASSFAGANTEAFF | TGTGCCAGCAGCTTCGCAGGGGCGAACACTGAAGCTTTCTTT | TRBJ1-1 | . | . | TRBV5-6
CASTTDRGHGYTF | TGTGCCAGTACTACGGACAGGGGGCATGGCTACACCTTC | TRBJ1-2 | . | TRBD1 | TRBV19
CASSLEGLKSVHEQYF | TGCGCCAGCAGCTTGGAAGGACTAAAGAGTGTCCACGAGCAGTACTTC | TRBJ2-7 | . | . | TRBV5-1
CAWFPYGLHGADTQYF | TGTGCCTGGTTCCCTTACGGCCTCCACGGAGCAGATACGCAGTATTTT | TRBJ2-3 | . | . | TRBV30